This T cell receptor (beta chain) stems from a study of blood T cell repertoires in COVID-19. Seattle patient enrollment occurred during active infection, with longitudinal follow-up thereafter. Clones were read by immunoSEQ multiplex PCR, and TCRdb kept only the in-frame ones, dropping some. The sample yields 350,000 to 400,000 clones, less than 90% seen once. Source material: peripheral blood. The source of this sequence is a woman aged 55-69 years with COVID-19, enrolled during active disease.

The CDR3 bases are TGCGCCAGCAGTCGGCAGGGAACTGAAGCTTTCTTT. The encoded protein is CASSRQGTEAFF. J is TRBJ1-1 and V is TRBV10-2, with D possibly matching TRBD1 (5 bases). The germline V gene encodes CDR1 WSHSY and CDR2 SAAADI. The CDR3 loop spans 12 amino acids. V was trimmed by 5 bases and J by 5 bases, leaving 9 bases between them.